This paragraph reports one TCR beta chain. Its antigen is not known. This entry comes from a study of vaccination effects on CD4 cells after COVID-19. Expansion of antigen-specific CD4+ T cells with viral peptide pools was carried out by the ViraFEST assay before sequencing. Subsequent to a culture period of more than 8 days, CD4+ T cells were isolated. Participants were given two doses of BNT162b2 or mRNA-1273 vaccine. Data came from immunoSEQ multiplex PCR; TCRdb stores just in-frame clones and leaves some out. The sample has 65,000 to 70,000 clones, roughly three quarters seen once. The sample consisted of CD4+ T cells from PBMCs cultured with HCoV-OC43 spike peptides, taken after COVID-19 vaccination. Sample subset: HCoV-OC43 spike overlapping peptide pool stimulation. The clonotype was recovered from a human donor who received a COVID-19 vaccine.

CDR3 in DNA: TGTGCCTGGAAAAAAGACTCGGAGACCCAGTACTTC. Its protein product is CAWKKDSETQYF. This chain links TRBV30 with TRBJ2-5; D unclear. V lost 4 bases and J 5 bases, leaving 11 bases between the germline ends. The CDR3 contains 12 residues. CDR1 GTSNPN and CDR2 SVGIG come from the germline V gene (reference sequence).